The text below deals with one T cell receptor (beta chain). The method was immunoSEQ multiplex PCR; TCRdb's version includes in-frame clones alone and lacks a portion of them. The sample contains a few hundred thousand clones, around 90% of which appear only once. The donors formed part of the roughly 120-subject validation cohort, distinct from the roughly 700-subject first cohort. The CDR3 loop spans 13 amino acids. V lost 1 base and J lost 7, with 11 bases in between. Per germline, CDR1 MDHEN and CDR2 SYDVKM. The entry originates in a study of cytomegalovirus exposure and HLA in healthy donors. The sequenced material came from PBMCs. The chain combines TRBV28 with TRBJ2-7, with a tentative D call TRBD2 (5 bases). This TCR was recovered from a woman in her thirties in good health and CMV-seronegative. The CDR3 DNA reads as TGTGCCAGCAGTTTATCCCATTCGGGGGAGCAGTACTTC. Translating gives CASSLSHSGEQYF.